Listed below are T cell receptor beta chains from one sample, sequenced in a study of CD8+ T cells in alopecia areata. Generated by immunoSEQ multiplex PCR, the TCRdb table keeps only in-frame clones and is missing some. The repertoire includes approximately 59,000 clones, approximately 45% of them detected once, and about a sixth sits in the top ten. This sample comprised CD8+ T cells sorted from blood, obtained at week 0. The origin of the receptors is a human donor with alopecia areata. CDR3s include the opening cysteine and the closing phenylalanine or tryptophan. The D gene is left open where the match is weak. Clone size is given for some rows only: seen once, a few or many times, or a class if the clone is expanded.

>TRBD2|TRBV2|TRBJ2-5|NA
TGTGCCAGCAGGCTGGCTAGCGGGGGACAAGAGACCCAGTACTTC
CASRLASGGQETQYF
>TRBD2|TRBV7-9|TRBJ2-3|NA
TGTGCCAGCAGCACACGGCTAGCGGGAGGGTTCGGAACAGATACGCAGTATTTT
CASSTRLAGGFGTDTQYF
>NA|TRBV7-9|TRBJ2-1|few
TGTGCCAGCAGCCGCCCCGGGGATGAGCAGTTCTTC
CASSRPGDEQFF
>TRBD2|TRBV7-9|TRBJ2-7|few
TGTGCCAGCAGCTCCGGACTAGCGGGCTACGAGCAGTACTTC
CASSSGLAGYEQYF
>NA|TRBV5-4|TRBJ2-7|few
TGTGCCAGCAGCGGACCGGGACCCTCCGGTGACTACGAGCAGTACTTC
CASSGPGPSGDYEQYF
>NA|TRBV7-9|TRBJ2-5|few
TGTGCCAGCAGCTTACTTGGAGGCGGGGAGACCCAGTACTTC
CASSLLGGGETQYF
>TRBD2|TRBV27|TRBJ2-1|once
TGTGCCAGCAGTTTGACTAGCGCTGGCTACAATGAGCAGTTCTTC
CASSLTSAGYNEQFF
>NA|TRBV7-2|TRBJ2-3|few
TGTGCCAGCAGCGAAAGGGGCGGTAGCACAGATACGCAGTATTTT
CASSERGGSTDTQYF
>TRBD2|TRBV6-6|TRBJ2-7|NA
TGTGCCAGCAGTTACGGAGCGGGAGGGATCTACGAGCAGTACTTC
CASSYGAGGIYEQYF
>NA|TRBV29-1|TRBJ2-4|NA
TGCAGCGCCGGGGCTGGACTAGCCAAAAACATTCAGTACTTC
CSAGAGLAKNIQYF
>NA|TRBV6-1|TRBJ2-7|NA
TGTGCCAGCAGTTTTGGGTACGAGCAGTACTTC
CASSFGYEQYF
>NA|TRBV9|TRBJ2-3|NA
TGTGCCAGCAGCGCGTCACAGCCCAGCACAGATACGCAGTATTTT
CASSASQPSTDTQYF
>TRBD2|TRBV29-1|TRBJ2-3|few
TGCAGCGGAAGCCTCGGACTAGCGGAAAATTTTTTT
CSGSLGLAENFF
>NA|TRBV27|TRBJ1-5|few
TGTGCCAGCAGTGGACGACCGGGATACAATCAGCCCCAGCATTTT
CASSGRPGYNQPQHF
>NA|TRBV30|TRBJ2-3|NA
TGTGCCTGGAGTGTACCCTCTGAATCCTCTCGGGCCCCGCAGTATTTT
CAWSVPSESSRAPQYF
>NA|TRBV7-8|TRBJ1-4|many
TGTGCCAGCAGCTTAGAGGGTGGCGAAAAACTGTTTTTT
CASSLEGGEKLFF
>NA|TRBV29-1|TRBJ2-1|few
TGCAGCGTTGGTAATAATGAGCAGTTCTTC
CSVGNNEQFF
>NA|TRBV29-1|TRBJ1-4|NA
TGCAGCGTTGAGTTAACAGGGAGGTTAACGGGTAATGAAAAACTGTTTTTT
CSVELTGRLTGNEKLFF
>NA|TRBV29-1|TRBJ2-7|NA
TGCAGCGTTGCGGCAGGGCCATACGAGCAGTACTTC
CSVAAGPYEQYF
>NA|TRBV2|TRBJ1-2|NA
TGTGCCAGCGGACCACAGGGTAATAACTATGGCTACACCTTC
CASGPQGNNYGYTF
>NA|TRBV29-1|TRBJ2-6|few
TGCAGCGTGTGGGCCGGGACAACGCTTGGTAGCGGCAACGTCCTGACTTTC
CSVWAGTTLGSGNVLTF